The clone carrying this T cell receptor (beta chain) was detected a few times. The data are from a study of graft-versus-host responses after intestinal transplantation. Trimming pared 6 bases from V and 5 bases from J, leaving 2 bases between. The CDR3 consists of 11 residues. Germline CDR1 MNHEY, CDR2 SMNVEV (reference sequence). Produced via immunoSEQ multiplex PCR; TCRdb's table is partial and in-frame only. The table lists almost 55,000 clones, less than 95% of them singletons. The chain links TRBV27 to TRBJ1-6; unclear D gene. The sequencing here drew on PBMCs, taken roughly 680 days after intestinal transplant. The TCR originated in a human patient who received an intestinal transplant, so some T cells may come from the graft donor. CDR3 DNA sequence: TGTGCCAGCAGCCATAATTCACCCCTCCACTTT. Its protein product is CASSHNSPLHF.